The 15 T cell receptor beta chains below come from one sample, sequenced in a study of beta chain features in type 1 diabetes. Investigators reverse transcribed all isolated RNA, so they sequenced expressed TCRB transcripts. TCRdb's table, derived via immunoSEQ multiplex PCR, lists solely in-frame clones and lacks some. The sample includes 620,000 or so clones, around 15% of them seen just once. The sequenced material came from naive CD4+ T cells from blood. These receptor sequences come from a man aged 18 to 29 in good health.

Only one count was recorded for this clone. The rearrangement links TRBV5-1 to TRBJ1-4; D not certain. This CDR3 comprises 17 residues. V was trimmed by 1 base and J by 0 bases, leaving 13 bases between them. In germline, CDR1 is SGHRS, CDR2 YFSETQ. The CDR3 DNA is TGCGCCAGCAGCTTGAGAGGGAATCCCACAACTAATGAAAAACTGTTTTTT. Amino acids: CASSLRGNPTTNEKLFF.

The rearrangement joins TRBV27 to TRBJ2-3; maybe TRBD1 (6 bases). CDR3 size: 15 residues. V lost 7 bases, J lost 6 bases, and 20 bases lay in between. CDR1 and CDR2 from the germline V gene are MNHEY and SMNVEV (reference sequence). CDR3 sequence: CASTSPGQVADTQYF. CDR3 coding DNA: TGTGCCAGCACCTCACCGGGACAAGTGGCTGATACGCAGTATTTT.

There are a few counts of this clone. The chain is built from TRBV25-1 and TRBJ2-3, with 7 bases that match TRBD2. CDR3 length: 15 residues. CDR1 MGHDK and CDR2 SYGVNS come from the germline V gene. After removal of 4 bases from V and 1 base from J, the junction contained 5 bases not matched to a gene. The CDR3 is CASSGRERRTDTQYF. The CDR3 nucleotides are TGTGCCAGCAGTGGGCGGGAGAGGCGCACAGATACGCAGTATTTT.

The chain joins TRBV14 to TRBJ1-6; TRBD1 might be the D (5 bases). The germline V gene encodes CDR1 SGHDN and CDR2 FVKESK. Trimming shortened V by 1 base and J by 5 bases, and 9 bases separated the two germline ends. The CDR3 is made up of 15 amino acids. CDR3 nucleotides: TGTGCCAGCAGCCAAGTCCGGGGGGATAATTCACCCCTCCACTTT. Its translation is CASSQVRGDNSPLHF.

This clone was seen a few times. V usage is TRBV28 and J usage is TRBJ2-5; a weak D match, TRBD2 (6 bases). The V and J ends lost 2 bases and 4 bases respectively, with 11 bases between them. The CDR3 totals 14 residues. The germline V gene encodes CDR1 MDHEN and CDR2 SYDVKM. The CDR3 loop reads CASSLRQGGETQYF. Here the CDR3 DNA reads TGTGCCAGCAGTTTACGCCAGGGAGGAGAGACCCAGTACTTC.

In this sample, this clone turned up a few times. V and J are TRBV30 and TRBJ1-3, with a weak D call TRBD1 (5 bases). V lost 3 bases and J 0 bases, leaving 12 bases between the germline ends. The germline V gene encodes CDR1 GTSNPN and CDR2 SVGIG (reference sequence). This CDR3 region has 15 residues. The CDR3: CAWSRMGGSGNTIYF. CDR3 nucleotide sequence: TGTGCCTGGAGCAGGATGGGGGGCTCTGGAAACACCATATATTTT.

This clone was seen only a few times. Other nucleotide sequences in the sample specify the same CDR3. J is TRBJ1-5 and V is TRBV5-1, with unresolved D. V was trimmed by 0 bases and J by 3 bases, leaving 4 bases between them. Germline assignment: CDR1 SGHRS and CDR2 YFSETQ. The CDR3 has 13 residues. The DNA for the CDR3 is TGCGCCAGCAGCTTGGGACTCAATCAGCCCCAGCATTTT. Translation: CASSLGLNQPQHF.

The chain joins TRBV9 to TRBJ2-6, with 10 bases aligning to TRBD1. V lost 3 bases and J lost 1; bases outside the gene matches: 7. CDR1 is SGDLS, CDR2 YYNGEE, per germline. The CDR3 has 18 amino acids. The CDR3 region has the DNA TGTGCCAGCAGCGCTCGGGACAGGGGTGGATCTGGGGCCAACGTCCTGACTTTC. Protein: CASSARDRGGSGANVLTF. Full variable domain (outside the CDR3, taken from reference TRBV9 and TRBJ2-6): DSGVTQTPKHLITATGQRVTLRCSPRSGDLSVYWYQQSLDQGLQFLIQYYNGEERAKGNILERFSAQQFPDLHSELNLSSLELGDSALYFCASSARDRGGSGANVLTFGAGSRLTVL.

V is TRBV28 and J is TRBJ1-6, with 9 nucleotides matching TRBD1. J lost 0 bases, V lost 6 bases, and 12 bases had no gene match. The CDR3 extends over 19 amino acids. CDR1 and CDR2 from the germline V gene are MDHEN and SYDVKM. The CDR3 spells CASRAPGQGALSYNSPLHF. The CDR3 DNA is TGTGCCAGCAGAGCCCCGGGACAGGGAGCCCTCTCCTATAATTCACCCCTCCACTTT.

In this sample, this clone turned up a few times. The CDR3: CASSVDAAVSGNTIYF. The CDR3 DNA reads as TGTGCCAGCAGCGTAGATGCGGCCGTCTCTGGAAACACCATATATTTT. This chain joins TRBV9 and TRBJ1-3; unclear D gene. The CDR3 sequence is 16 residues long. The germline V gene has CDR1 SGDLS and CDR2 YYNGEE. The V and J ends lost 0 bases and 0 bases respectively, with 10 bases between them.

This clone has only a few counts. The chain recombines TRBV19 with TRBJ2-6; TRBD1 aligns across 9 bases. The junction had 6 bases not matched to a gene; V was cut back by 5 bases and J by 1 base. From germline, CDR1 is LNHDA and CDR2 SQIVND (reference sequence). The CDR3 contains 17 residues. The CDR3 nucleotides are TGTGCCAGTAGTGGTGGACAGGGGATGTCTGGGGCCAACGTCCTGACTTTC. It codes for CASSGGQGMSGANVLTF.

This clone has just a few counts. The chain uses TRBV9 and TRBJ2-5; D remains ambiguous. The CDR3 is made up of 14 amino acids. From germline, CDR1 is SGDLS and CDR2 YYNGEE. V lost 4 bases to trimming and J lost 5 bases, with 15 bases between them. This CDR3 reads CASSPRIAAETQYF. The DNA for the CDR3 is TGTGCCAGCAGCCCGCGAATAGCCGCCGAGACCCAGTACTTC.

The gene calls are TRBV28 and TRBJ2-7, with D perhaps given as TRBD1 or TRBD2 (6 bases each). The CDR3 extends over 15 amino acids. CDR1 is MDHEN, CDR2 SYDVKM, per germline. V lost 2 bases, J lost 6 bases, and 17 bases lay in between. CDR3 in amino acids: CASSLEGGRRGEQYF. DNA for the CDR3: TGTGCCAGCAGTTTAGAGGGGGGCCGAAGGGGCGAGCAGTACTTC. Full variable domain (remainder filled in from reference TRBV28 and TRBJ2-7): DVKVTQSSRYLVKRTGEKVFLECVQDMDHENMFWYRQDPGLGLRLIYFSYDVKMKEKGDIPEGYSVSREKKERFSLILESASTNQTSMYLCASSLEGGRRGEQYFGPGTRLTVT.

This clone turned up a few times. The chain combines TRBV5-1 with TRBJ2-2; TRBD2 aligns across 7 bases. CDR3 length: 16 residues. CDR1 is SGHRS, CDR2 YFSETQ, per germline. V gave up 3 bases and J gave up 6 bases; unmatched junction bases: 11. CDR3 sequence: CASSWAKGGPPGELFF. The CDR3 DNA reads TGCGCCAGCAGCTGGGCGAAGGGAGGGCCCCCCGGGGAGCTGTTTTTT.

This clone was recorded many times. The J gene is TRBJ2-5, the V gene TRBV7-9; the D call may be TRBD1 or TRBD2 (6 bases each). Trimming stripped 6 bases from V and 5 bases from J, with 19 bases between. Germline lookup yields CDR1 SEHNR and CDR2 FQNEAQ (reference sequence). CDR3 length: 15 amino acids. The CDR3, as DNA: TGTGCCAGCAGTTCCCGAGGGGGGATTCGGGAGACCCAGTACTTC. Its translation is CASSSRGGIRETQYF.